One and the same sample provided the 21 T cell receptor beta chains below, sequenced in a study of control samples from healthy donors and cancer patients. Method: immunoSEQ multiplex PCR; TCRdb's copy keeps in-frame clones and lacks some. The repertoire holds about 170,000 clones, 80% to 95% seen once, with about 4% in the top ten. The specimen sequenced was blood. All receptors come from a woman aged 60 to 75 in good health.

The chain is built from TRBV7-9 and TRBJ1-2, with a tentative D call TRBD1 (6 bases). CDR1 SEHNR and CDR2 FQNEAQ come from the germline V gene (reference sequence). The CDR3 contains 14 residues. Trimming left V 11 bases short and J 7 bases short, with 23 bases between. CDR3 sequence reads: CALTPGGAYFGYTF. CDR3 nucleotide sequence: TGTGCCCTCACCCCGGGGGGCGCCTATTTTGGCTACACCTTC.

CDR3 region: CASSEIFRDRAYGYTF. CDR3 DNA sequence: TGTGCCAGCAGTGAAATATTCCGGGACAGAGCCTATGGCTACACCTTC. This chain connects TRBV6-1 to TRBJ1-2; TRBD1 matches 7 bases. This CDR3 is built from 16 residues. Per the germline V gene, CDR1 is MNHNS and CDR2 is SASEGT. J lost 4 bases, V lost 2 bases, and 10 bases had no gene match.

The CDR3 nucleotides read TGTGCCTGGAATCCCGCGGGGGGGCCTTGGGAGGAGCAGTTCTTC. Amino acids: CAWNPAGGPWEEQFF. The J gene is TRBJ2-1, the V gene TRBV30; TRBD2 agrees at 9 bases. Trimming at V came to 4 bases and at J to 10 bases, leaving 14 bases not matched to a gene. The CDR3 contains 15 residues. The germline gives CDR1 GTSNPN, CDR2 SVGIG (reference sequence).

V usage is TRBV2 and J usage is TRBJ1-6; 11 bases fit TRBD1. V was clipped by 8 bases and J by 3 bases; unmatched bases: 3. The CDR3 covers 15 residues. Germline assignment: CDR1 SNHLY and CDR2 FYNNEI. Written as DNA, the CDR3 is TGTGCCAGCGAGGGACAGGGGGACTATAATTCACCCCTCCACTTT. Translation: CASEGQGDYNSPLHF.

V gene TRBV14 combines with J gene TRBJ1-3; no firm D call. There are 15 residues in the CDR3. Deletions cut 0 bases from V and 2 bases from J, with 8 bases between. Per germline, CDR1 SGHDN and CDR2 FVKESK. CDR3 bases: TGTGCCAGCAGCCAAGAAATTACAGCTGGAAACACCATATATTTT. This translates into CASSQEITAGNTIYF.

This chain links TRBV7-9 with TRBJ1-2; 9 nucleotides match TRBD1. This CDR3 comprises 16 residues. J was trimmed by 9 bases and V by 1 base; bases with no gene match: 12. Per germline, CDR1 SEHNR and CDR2 FQNEAQ (reference sequence). The CDR3: CASSLGVALQGASYTF. The CDR3 DNA is TGTGCCAGCAGCTTAGGGGTTGCCTTACAGGGGGCGAGCTACACCTTC.

The CDR3 protein is CASSPGSGELFF. CDR3 in DNA: TGTGCCAGCAGCCCGGGATCCGGGGAGCTGTTTTTT. The chain employs TRBV7-3 and TRBJ2-2, with D tentatively TRBD2 (5 bases). V lost 5 bases, J lost 6 bases, and 7 bases lay in between. This CDR3 is built from 12 residues. Germline loops: CDR1 SGHTA, CDR2 FQGTGA.

This chain joins TRBV10-3 and TRBJ1-5, with TRBD1 as a possible D gene (5 bases). Germline values: CDR1 ENHRY, CDR2 SYGVKD. The CDR3 length is 14 residues. Trimming removed 3 bases at V and 6 bases at J, with 12 bases between. CDR3 nucleotides: TGTGCCATCAGTGACCCCGACAGTACTCAGCCCCAGCATTTT. Encoded protein: CAISDPDSTQPQHF.

V is TRBV9 and J is TRBJ2-1, with D perhaps TRBD1 or TRBD2 (5 bases each). This CDR3 is 16 amino acids long. Germline-derived CDR1 and CDR2 are SGDLS and YYNGEE. V lost 0 bases, J lost 6 bases, and 16 bases lay in between. Written as DNA, the CDR3 is TGTGCCAGCAGCGTAGCTTCGAGGGGTGGGGTCAATGAGCAGTTCTTC. This sequence encodes CASSVASRGGVNEQFF.

The chain is built from TRBV4-3 and TRBJ1-2; a possible D gene is TRBD1 (6 bases). The CDR3 consists of 15 residues. Germline V gives CDR1 LGHNA, CDR2 YSLEER. Trimming left V 1 base short and J 2 bases short, with 11 bases between. The CDR3: CASSQVGGRNYGYTF. CDR3 DNA sequence: TGCGCCAGCAGCCAAGTGGGGGGGCGGAACTATGGCTACACCTTC.

V usage is TRBV20-1 and J usage is TRBJ1-1; D is ambiguous. Deletions cut 3 bases from V and 5 bases from J, with 16 bases between. Germline V gene data show CDR1 as DFQATT and CDR2 as SNEGSKA (reference sequence). This CDR3 is 14 amino acids long. The CDR3 reads CSASRSGVRTEAFF. In DNA, the CDR3 is TGCAGTGCTAGTCGCTCTGGGGTTCGAACTGAAGCTTTCTTT.

The chain couples TRBV7-2 to TRBJ2-5; TRBD2 matches 9 bases. The V gene end was trimmed by 1 base and the J gene end by 4 bases; junction bases not matched to a gene: 7. This CDR3 has 16 residues. The germline V gene has CDR1 SGHTA and CDR2 FQGNSA. CDR3 loop: CASSLDGGGARETQYF. The CDR3 DNA follows: TGTGCCAGCAGCTTAGATGGCGGGGGGGCTCGAGAGACCCAGTACTTC.

This clone was recorded a few times. The chain uses TRBV15 and TRBJ2-1; D may be TRBD2 (6 bases). Trimming cost V 3 bases and J 6 bases, with 15 bases left between them. The CDR3 is made up of 15 amino acids. The germline V gene has CDR1 LNHNV and CDR2 YYDKDF (reference sequence). The CDR3 protein is CATSRDVAVFNEQFF. CDR3 coding DNA: TGTGCCACCAGCAGGGACGTAGCGGTGTTCAATGAGCAGTTCTTC.

This chain links TRBV20-1 with TRBJ2-1; D remains ambiguous. Germline V gene data show CDR1 as DFQATT and CDR2 as SNEGSKA (reference sequence). The CDR3 has 13 amino acids. V was shortened by 3 bases and J by 5 bases, with 11 bases between the two germline ends. The CDR3: CSASPQSNNEQFF. The CDR3 coding sequence is TGCAGTGCTAGTCCGCAGTCCAACAATGAGCAGTTCTTC.

The chain uses TRBV7-3 and TRBJ2-3, with D possibly being TRBD1 or TRBD2 (5 bases each). Trimming left V 2 bases short and J 6 bases short, with 9 bases between. This CDR3 has 13 residues. Germline CDR1 is SGHTA and CDR2 is FQGTGA. Here the CDR3 reads CASSLWDLDTQYF. The CDR3 nucleotides read TGTGCCAGCAGCTTATGGGACCTGGATACGCAGTATTTT.

The CDR3 bases are TGTGCCAGCAGCTTCCGACTAGCGGGGGAGCAGTTCTTC. Amino acid sequence: CASSFRLAGEQFF. The chain recombines TRBV7-2 with TRBJ2-1; 11 bases are shared with TRBD2. Germline CDR1 SGHTA, CDR2 FQGNSA. The trim removed 3 bases at V and 10 bases at J, leaving 2 bases unmatched. This CDR3 is built from 13 residues.

Comment on this clone: The junction does not match germline at one end; this may be a read error. V gene TRBV2 combines with J gene TRBJ1-1; 7 nucleotides align to TRBD1. CDR3 size: 13 residues. Germline CDR1 and CDR2: SNHLY and FYNNEI. CDR3 sequence: CAGRQGVGTEAFF. Written as DNA, the CDR3 is TGTGCCGGCAGGCAGGGGGTAGGGACTGAAGCTTTCTTT.

The rearrangement links TRBV6-1 to TRBJ1-6, with TRBD1 matching 9 bases. Germline V gene lookup returns CDR1 MNHNS and CDR2 SASEGT. The CDR3 contains 15 residues. V was clipped by 2 bases and J by 8 bases; unmatched bases: 4. CDR3 DNA: TGTGCCAGCAGTGAACTGGGACAGGGATATTCACCCCTCCACTTT. It encodes CASSELGQGYSPLHF.

This clone occurred once. The chain recombines TRBV5-1 with TRBJ1-1; no definite D call. This CDR3 region has 13 residues. Germline CDR1 is SGHRS and CDR2 is YFSETQ. V gave up 2 bases and J gave up 0 bases, with 5 bases separating them. Written as DNA, the CDR3 is TGCGCCAGCAGCTTACGGGTGAACACTGAAGCTTTCTTT. Residues: CASSLRVNTEAFF.

J is TRBJ1-5 and V is TRBV7-9; TRBD1 matches at 7 bases. The CDR3 sequence is 12 residues long. J gave up 6 bases and V 7 bases, and 3 bases lay outside the gene matches. Looked up from germline, CDR1 is SEHNR and CDR2 is FQNEAQ (reference sequence). This chain's CDR3 is CASTRDSQPQHF. The CDR3 bases are TGTGCCAGCACCAGGGACAGTCAGCCCCAGCATTTT.

This clone was observed a handful of times. The genes are TRBV14 and TRBJ1-5; unclear D gene. Germline CDR1 is SGHDN and CDR2 is FVKESK. Trimming cost V 0 bases and J 6 bases, with 6 bases left between them. This CDR3 has 13 amino acids. The CDR3 DNA follows: TGTGCCAGCAGCCAAGATGAGGTTCAGCCCCAGCATTTT. It codes for CASSQDEVQPQHF.